These 12 T cell receptor beta chains were sequenced from one sample in a study of cytomegalovirus exposure and HLA in healthy donors. Assay: immunoSEQ multiplex PCR; the TCRdb copy retains only in-frame clones and omits some. The data hold 150,000 to 200,000 clones, with 86% observed a single time. The sequenced material came from PBMCs. All receptors derive from a man aged 18 to 35 in good health and CMV-seropositive.

V and J are TRBV5-1 and TRBJ1-3; 10 bases line up with TRBD1. The V and J ends lost 3 bases and 0 bases, in that order; junction bases with no gene match: 6. CDR3 length: 17 amino acids. The germline V gene encodes CDR1 SGHRS and CDR2 YFSETQ. The CDR3 reads CASSSLGQGVSGNTIYF. The CDR3 DNA is TGCGCCAGCAGCTCCTTAGGACAGGGGGTCTCTGGAAACACCATATATTTT.

The V and J genes are TRBV7-2 and TRBJ1-2; D is possibly TRBD1 (6 bases). Germline V gene sequence: CDR1 SGHTA, CDR2 FQGNSA. CDR3 size: 15 residues. V was cut by 1 base and J by 6 bases, with 15 bases left in between. The CDR3 spells CASSLGTGNIHGYTF. CDR3 bases: TGTGCCAGCAGCTTAGGTACAGGGAACATCCATGGCTACACCTTC.

This chain links TRBV4-3 with TRBJ1-1; D gene ambiguous. The germline CDR1 and CDR2 sequences are LGHNA and YSLEER. Trimming removed 1 base from V and 0 bases from J, with 6 bases in between. The CDR3 totals 14 residues. Here the CDR3 DNA reads TGCGCCAGCAGCCAAGTCCTTATGAACACTGAAGCTTTCTTT. This encodes CASSQVLMNTEAFF.

This chain links TRBV13 with TRBJ1-1, with D unclear. The CDR3 totals 14 residues. V lost 2 bases and J lost 0, with 7 bases in between. Germline lookup yields CDR1 PRHDT and CDR2 FYEKMQ (reference sequence). CDR3 nucleotides: TGTGCCAGCAGCTTACCGTCTTTGAACACTGAAGCTTTCTTT. Protein product: CASSLPSLNTEAFF.

The rearrangement links TRBV11-2 to TRBJ2-3; 13 bases agree with TRBD2. CDR1 and CDR2 from the germline V gene are SGHAT and FQNNGV. V was clipped by 1 base and J by 5 bases; unmatched bases: 9. The CDR3 length is 18 residues. Written as DNA, the CDR3 is TGTGCCAGCAGCTTAGGTCGCATACTAGCGGGGGGGCAAGATACGCAGTATTTT. Translating it yields CASSLGRILAGGQDTQYF.

CDR3 nucleotides: TGTGCCAGCAGCCATCCGGGAGGGGGCAGAAACACTGAAGCTTTCTTT. Translating it yields CASSHPGGGRNTEAFF. The V and J genes are TRBV14 and TRBJ1-1; 7 nucleotides agree with TRBD1. The CDR3 contains 16 residues. With 3 bases clipped from V and 2 bases from J, the junction kept 9 bases outside the gene matches. Germline V CDR1 and CDR2: SGHDN, FVKESK.

This chain uses TRBV28 with TRBJ2-5; no clear D gene. From germline, CDR1 is MDHEN and CDR2 SYDVKM. The CDR3 spans 11 residues. V gave up 6 bases and J gave up 1 base, with 3 bases separating them. This chain's CDR3 is CASSSQETQYF. Here the CDR3 DNA reads TGTGCCAGCAGCAGCCAAGAGACCCAGTACTTC.

V usage is TRBV11-2 and J usage is TRBJ1-5; 7 bases are shared with TRBD1. V gave up 5 bases and J gave up 5 bases; unmatched junction bases: 6. CDR1 is SGHAT and CDR2 is FQNNGV in the germline V gene. This CDR3 comprises 14 residues. The CDR3 DNA sequence: TGTGCCAGCAGCCCCAATCAGGGGGATCAGCCCCAGCATTTT. Translating it yields CASSPNQGDQPQHF.

The chain is built from TRBV18 and TRBJ2-2; 9 bases agree with TRBD2. Germline CDR1 is KGHSH and CDR2 is LQKENI. This CDR3 contains 15 residues. The trim removed 3 bases at V and 3 bases at J, leaving 2 bases unmatched. CDR3 loop: CASSPTSGYTGELFF. CDR3 sequence (DNA): TGTGCCAGCTCACCCACTAGCGGGTACACCGGGGAGCTGTTTTTT. Supplemented by reference TRBV18 and TRBJ2-2, the full variable domain reads NAGVMQNPRHLVRRRGQEARLRCSPMKGHSHVYWYRQLPEEGLKFMVYLQKENIIDESGMPKERFSAEFPKEGPSILRIQQVVRGDSAAYFCASSPTSGYTGELFFGEGSRLTVL.

The gene calls are TRBV5-4 and TRBJ2-7; possible D gene TRBD1, 6 bases. The CDR3 runs 14 residues. The germline V gene has CDR1 SGHNT and CDR2 YYREEE (reference sequence). The V end was cut by 5 bases, the J end by 0 bases, with 12 bases between. CDR3 residues: CASRPDRFSYEQYF. The CDR3 DNA sequence: TGTGCCAGCAGACCCGACAGGTTCTCCTACGAGCAGTACTTC. The entire variable domain, with the rest obtained from reference TRBV5-4 and TRBJ2-7, is as follows: ETGVTQSPTHLIKTRGQQVTLRCSSQSGHNTVSWYQQALGQGPQFIFQYYREEENGRGNFPPRFSGLQFPNYSSELNVNALELDDSALYLCASRPDRFSYEQYFGPGTRLTVT.

This sequence joins TRBV5-8 and TRBJ2-2; D might be TRBD1 (6 bases). Trimming shortened V by 4 bases and J by 3 bases, and 13 bases separated the two germline ends. CDR1 is SGHTS and CDR2 is YDEGEE in the germline V gene. The CDR3 is 15 residues long. The CDR3 DNA is TGTGCCAGCAGCCGGACAGTGGTGCACACCGGGGAGCTGTTTTTT. It codes for CASSRTVVHTGELFF.

The chain is built from TRBV6-5 and TRBJ2-7, with TRBD1 identical over 10 bases. Germline trimming cut 5 bases from V and 6 bases from J; bases unmatched to any gene: 7. The CDR3 has 14 residues. Per germline, CDR1 MNHEY and CDR2 SVGAGI. CDR3 in DNA: TGTGCCAGCAGTATCCGGGACAGGGGTACCGAGCAGTACTTC. It yields the protein CASSIRDRGTEQYF.